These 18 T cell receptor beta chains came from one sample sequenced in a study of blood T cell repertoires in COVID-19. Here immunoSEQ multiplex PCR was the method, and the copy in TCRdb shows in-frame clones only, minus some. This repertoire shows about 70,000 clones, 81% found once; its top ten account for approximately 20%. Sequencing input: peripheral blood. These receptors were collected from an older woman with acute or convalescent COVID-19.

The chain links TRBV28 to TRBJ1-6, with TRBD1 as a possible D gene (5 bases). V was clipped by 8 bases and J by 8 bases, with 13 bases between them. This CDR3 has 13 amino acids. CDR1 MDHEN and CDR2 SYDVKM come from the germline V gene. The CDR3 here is CASGPRTYSPLHF. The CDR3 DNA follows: TGTGCCAGCGGCCCCAGGACATATTCACCCCTCCACTTT.

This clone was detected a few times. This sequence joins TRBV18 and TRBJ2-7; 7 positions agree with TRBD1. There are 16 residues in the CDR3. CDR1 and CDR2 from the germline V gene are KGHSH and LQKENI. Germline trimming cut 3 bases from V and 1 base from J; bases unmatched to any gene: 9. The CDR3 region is CASSPPGQWVSYEQYF. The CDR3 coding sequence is TGTGCCAGCTCACCCCCGGGACAGTGGGTATCCTACGAGCAGTACTTC. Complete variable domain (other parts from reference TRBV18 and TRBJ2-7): NAGVMQNPRHLVRRRGQEARLRCSPMKGHSHVYWYRQLPEEGLKFMVYLQKENIIDESGMPKERFSAEFPKEGPSILRIQQVVRGDSAAYFCASSPPGQWVSYEQYFGPGTRLTVT.

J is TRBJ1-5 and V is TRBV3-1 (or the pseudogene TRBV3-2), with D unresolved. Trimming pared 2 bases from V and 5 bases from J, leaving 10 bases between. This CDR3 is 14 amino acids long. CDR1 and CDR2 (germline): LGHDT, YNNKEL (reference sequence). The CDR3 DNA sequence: TGTGCCAGCAGCCAAAGCGGGGTATATCAGCCCCAGCATTTT. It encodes CASSQSGVYQPQHF.

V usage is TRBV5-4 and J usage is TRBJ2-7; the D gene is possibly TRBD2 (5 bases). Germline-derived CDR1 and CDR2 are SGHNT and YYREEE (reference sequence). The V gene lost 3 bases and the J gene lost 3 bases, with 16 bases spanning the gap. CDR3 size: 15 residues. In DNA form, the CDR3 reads TGTGCCAGCAGCTCCGGGGAAAAGGGTAACTACGAGCAGTACTTC. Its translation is CASSSGEKGNYEQYF.

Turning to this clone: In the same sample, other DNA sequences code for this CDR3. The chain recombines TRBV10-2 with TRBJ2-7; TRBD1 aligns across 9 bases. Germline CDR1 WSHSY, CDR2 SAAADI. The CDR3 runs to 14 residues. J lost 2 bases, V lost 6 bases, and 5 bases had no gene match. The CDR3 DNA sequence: TGCGCCAGCAGGGTGGGACAGGGCCCCTACGAGCAGTACTTC. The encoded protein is CASRVGQGPYEQYF.

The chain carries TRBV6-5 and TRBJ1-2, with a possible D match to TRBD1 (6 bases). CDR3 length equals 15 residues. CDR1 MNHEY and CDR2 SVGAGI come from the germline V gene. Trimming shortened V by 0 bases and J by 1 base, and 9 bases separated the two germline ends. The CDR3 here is CASSYSTGDNYGYTF. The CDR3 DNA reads TGTGCCAGCAGTTACTCGACAGGAGATAACTATGGCTACACCTTC.

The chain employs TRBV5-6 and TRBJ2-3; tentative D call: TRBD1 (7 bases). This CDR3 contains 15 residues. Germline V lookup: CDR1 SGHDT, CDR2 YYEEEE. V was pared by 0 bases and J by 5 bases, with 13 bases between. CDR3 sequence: CASSLGPGGIDTQYF. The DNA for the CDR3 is TGTGCCAGCAGCTTGGGTCCAGGGGGGATAGATACGCAGTATTTT.

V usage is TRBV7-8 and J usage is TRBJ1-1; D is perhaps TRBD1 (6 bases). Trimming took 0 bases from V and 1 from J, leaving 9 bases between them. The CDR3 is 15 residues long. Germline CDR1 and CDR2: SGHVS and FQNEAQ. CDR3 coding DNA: TGTGCCAGCAGCTTAGCAGGGGGACCGAACACTGAAGCTTTCTTT. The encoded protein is CASSLAGGPNTEAFF.

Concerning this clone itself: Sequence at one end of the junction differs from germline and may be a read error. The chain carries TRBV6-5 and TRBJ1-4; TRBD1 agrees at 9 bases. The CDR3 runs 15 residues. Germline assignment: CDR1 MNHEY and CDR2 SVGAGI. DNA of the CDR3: TGTGCCAGCAGTAAACAGGGGGCAACTAATGAAAAACTGTCTTTT. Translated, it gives CASSKQGATNEKLSF.

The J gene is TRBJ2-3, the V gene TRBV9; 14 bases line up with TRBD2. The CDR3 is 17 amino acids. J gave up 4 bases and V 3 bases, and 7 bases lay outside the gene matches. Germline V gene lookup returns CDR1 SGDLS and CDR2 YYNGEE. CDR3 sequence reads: CASSGGTSGSRADTQYF. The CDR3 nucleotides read TGTGCCAGCAGCGGTGGGACTAGCGGGAGTAGGGCAGATACGCAGTATTTT.

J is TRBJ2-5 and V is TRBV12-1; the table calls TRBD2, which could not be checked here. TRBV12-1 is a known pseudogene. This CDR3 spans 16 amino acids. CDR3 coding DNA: TGTGCCAGCAGCTTTGGCCAACCAAGCCCCCAAGAGACCCAGTACTTC. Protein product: CASSFGQPSPQETQYF.

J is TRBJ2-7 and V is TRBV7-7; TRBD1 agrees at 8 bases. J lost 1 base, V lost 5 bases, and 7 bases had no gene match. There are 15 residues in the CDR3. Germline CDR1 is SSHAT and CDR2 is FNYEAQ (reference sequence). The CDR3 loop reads CASSPGQGASYEQYF. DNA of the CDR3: TGTGCCAGCAGCCCTGGACAGGGTGCATCCTACGAGCAGTACTTC. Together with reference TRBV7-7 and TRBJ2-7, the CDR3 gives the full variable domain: GAGVSQSPRYKVTKRGQDVTLRCDPISSHATLYWYQQALGQGPEFLTYFNYEAQPDKSGLPSDRFSAERPEGSISTLTIQRTEQRDSAMYRCASSPGQGASYEQYFGPGTRLTVT.

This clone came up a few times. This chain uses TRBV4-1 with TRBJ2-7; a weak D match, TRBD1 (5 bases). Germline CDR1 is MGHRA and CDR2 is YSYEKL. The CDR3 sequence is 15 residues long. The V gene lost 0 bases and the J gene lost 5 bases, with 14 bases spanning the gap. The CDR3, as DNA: TGCGCCAGCAGCCAAGATCTCAGGGCAAGCGACGAGCAGTACTTC. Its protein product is CASSQDLRASDEQYF.

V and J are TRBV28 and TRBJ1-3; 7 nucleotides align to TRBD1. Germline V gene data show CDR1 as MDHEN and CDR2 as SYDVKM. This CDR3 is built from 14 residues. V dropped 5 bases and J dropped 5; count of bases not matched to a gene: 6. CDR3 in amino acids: CASSLQGIRNTIYF. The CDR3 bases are TGTGCCAGCAGTCTACAGGGGATTAGAAACACCATATATTTT.

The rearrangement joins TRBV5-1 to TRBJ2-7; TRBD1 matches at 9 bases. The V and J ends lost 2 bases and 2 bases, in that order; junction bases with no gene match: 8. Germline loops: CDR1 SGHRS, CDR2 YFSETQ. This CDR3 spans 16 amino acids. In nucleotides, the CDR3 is TGCGCCAGCAGCTTCGGAAGGAGACAGGGGGCCTACGAGCAGTACTTC. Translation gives CASSFGRRQGAYEQYF.

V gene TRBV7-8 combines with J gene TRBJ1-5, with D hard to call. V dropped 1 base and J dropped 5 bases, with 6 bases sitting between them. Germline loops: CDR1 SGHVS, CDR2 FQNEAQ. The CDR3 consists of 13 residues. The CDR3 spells CASSLVSYQPQHF. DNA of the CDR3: TGTGCCAGCAGCTTAGTTTCTTATCAGCCCCAGCATTTT.

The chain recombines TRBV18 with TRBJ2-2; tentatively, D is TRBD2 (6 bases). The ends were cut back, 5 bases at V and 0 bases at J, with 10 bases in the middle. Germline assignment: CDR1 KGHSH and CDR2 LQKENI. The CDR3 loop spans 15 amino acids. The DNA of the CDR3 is TGTGCCAGCTCAAGAACGGGGGCGAACACCGGGGAGCTGTTTTTT. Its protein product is CASSRTGANTGELFF.

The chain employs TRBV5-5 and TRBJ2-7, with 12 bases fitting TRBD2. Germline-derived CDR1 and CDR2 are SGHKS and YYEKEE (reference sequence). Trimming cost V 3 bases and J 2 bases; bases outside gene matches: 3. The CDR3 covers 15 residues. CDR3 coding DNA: TGTGCCAGCAGCTCCCGACTAGCGGGGGCCTACGAGCAGTACTTC. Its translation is CASSSRLAGAYEQYF.